Listed here is a single TCR beta chain. Its antigen is currently unknown. Germline assignment: CDR1 LNHDA and CDR2 SQIVND (reference sequence). The germline V and J ends were trimmed by 6 bases and 0 bases, with 9 bases remaining between them. This CDR3 is 14 amino acids long. The donors were in the 120-subject validation cohort, distinct from the roughly 600-subject first cohort. The method was immunoSEQ multiplex PCR; TCRdb's version includes in-frame clones alone and lacks a portion of them. This sample has 45,000 to 65,000 clones, with about 91% found just once. These data originate in a study of cytomegalovirus exposure and HLA in healthy donors. Findings and limits, study-wide: The study labeled 164 TCR beta chains cytomegalovirus-associated. Most TCR sequences proved rare, with some public TCRs found in many donors. The finding came from a later analysis; first-cohort TCR clusters tended to co-occur in the 95 to 150 validation repertoires.

The receptor's source is a woman aged 18-35 years in good health and CMV-seronegative. The sequencing input was PBMCs. The chain employs TRBV19 and TRBJ1-3; no reliable D call. This CDR3 is CASRPVSSGNTIYF. CDR3 sequence (DNA): TGTGCCAGTAGACCGGTGAGCTCTGGAAACACCATATATTTT.